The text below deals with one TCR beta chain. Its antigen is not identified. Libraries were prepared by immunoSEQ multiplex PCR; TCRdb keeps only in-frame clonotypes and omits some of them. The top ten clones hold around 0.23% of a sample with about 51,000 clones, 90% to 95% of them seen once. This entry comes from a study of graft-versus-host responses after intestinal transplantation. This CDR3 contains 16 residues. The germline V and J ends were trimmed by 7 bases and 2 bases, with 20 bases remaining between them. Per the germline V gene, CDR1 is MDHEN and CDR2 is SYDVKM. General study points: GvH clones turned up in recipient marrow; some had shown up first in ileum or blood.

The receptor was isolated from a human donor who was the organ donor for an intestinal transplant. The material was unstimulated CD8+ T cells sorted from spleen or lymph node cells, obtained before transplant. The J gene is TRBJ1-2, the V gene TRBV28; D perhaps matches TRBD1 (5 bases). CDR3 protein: CASTLHRQSDNYGYTF. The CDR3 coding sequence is TGTGCCAGCACCTTACACCGACAGTCTGACAACTATGGCTACACCTTC.